This TCR gamma chain came from a study of gamma-delta T cells after stem cell transplantation. TCRdb reapplied CATT to the RT-PCR reads. The sample lists a few thousand gamma-chain clones; 4.5% to 6% were seen once. Trimming removed 2 bases from V and 2 bases from J; junction bases left unmatched: 0. Germline CDR1 and CDR2: EGSTGY and YDSYTSSV. The CDR3 spans 12 residues. By sample fraction, this clone is medium-sized. The chain uses TRGV4 and TRGJ1 or TRGJ2. The sample taken for sequencing was gamma-delta T cells. The clonotype comes from a human donor. It is not recorded whose cells these are; they may come from a transplant donor. CDR3 sequence: CATWDDYYKKLF. The CDR3, as DNA: TGTGCCACCTGGGATGATTATTATAAGAAACTCTTT.